This T cell receptor beta chain was profiled in a study of OX40 agonist ivuxolimab in advanced cancers. Study as a whole: Patients treated during dose escalation were battling hepatocellular carcinoma, melanoma, renal cell or head and neck cancer.

The germline V gene encodes CDR1 SGHRS and CDR2 YFSETQ. This CDR3 is built from 14 residues. V was trimmed by 0 bases and J by 0 bases, leaving 6 bases between them. As to this clone: The antigen remains undetermined.

Study-wide points: Normalized expansion of T-cell clones was also low for some nonresponders.

TCRdb's table, derived via immunoSEQ multiplex PCR, lists solely in-frame clones and lacks some. The sample contains 52,000 or so clones, roughly 84% of which appear only once. The source was CD4+ or CD8+ T cells sorted from blood, collected in a trial of the OX40 agonist ivuxolimab. This TCR came from an adult with an advanced solid tumor such as melanoma, head and neck, liver or kidney cancer. This rearrangement joins TRBV5-1 to TRBJ1-2; D is uncertain. The CDR3 loop reads CASSLDGTNYGYTF. The CDR3 DNA reads as TGCGCCAGCAGCTTGGACGGTACTAACTATGGCTACACCTTC. Combining the CDR3 with reference TRBV5-1 and TRBJ1-2 gives the whole variable domain KAGVTQTPRYLIKTRGQQVTLSCSPISGHRSVSWYQQTPGQGLQFLFEYFSETQRNKGNFPGRFSGRQFSNSRSEMNVSTLELGDSALYLCASSLDGTNYGYTFGSGTRLTVV.